A selection of T cell receptor beta chains follows, all from one sample in a study of blood T cell repertoires in COVID-19. Sequencing used immunoSEQ multiplex PCR; TCRdb keeps in-frame clones, though not all of them. The table has 310,000 or so clones, around 87% seen once. The sequenced sample was peripheral blood. These receptor sequences come from a man aged 45-60 years with active or convalescent COVID-19. Both conserved end residues are part of each CDR3. Each record gives: J gene, D gene, clone size, V gene, CDR3 protein, CDR3 DNA. A D gene is named only where the DNA matches it firmly. Not all rows give a size; the values are once, few, many and, for expanded clones, a class.

j_call: TRBJ1-2
d_call: -
clone_size: -
v_call: TRBV18
cdr3_aa: CASSPVVSAGGYGYTF
cdr3_nt: TGTGCCAGCTCACCCGTAGTGAGCGCTGGTGGCTATGGCTACACCTTC

j_call: TRBJ2-1
d_call: TRBD1
clone_size: -
v_call: TRBV6-5
cdr3_aa: CASRTGGGNEQFF
cdr3_nt: TGTGCCAGCAGGACAGGGGGCGGCAATGAGCAGTTCTTC

j_call: TRBJ2-1
d_call: -
clone_size: -
v_call: TRBV28
cdr3_aa: CASSPLSGTLRYNEQFF
cdr3_nt: TGTGCCAGCAGTCCGCTCTCCGGGACTCTACGCTACAATGAGCAGTTCTTC

j_call: TRBJ2-5
d_call: TRBD2
clone_size: -
v_call: TRBV2
cdr3_aa: CASSSGTRDQETQYF
cdr3_nt: TGTGCCAGCAGTTCCGGGACTAGGGATCAAGAGACCCAGTACTTC

j_call: TRBJ1-2
d_call: TRBD1
clone_size: -
v_call: TRBV28
cdr3_aa: CASRDGTGYFYGYTF
cdr3_nt: TGTGCCAGCCGGGACGGGACAGGATATTTCTATGGCTACACCTTC

j_call: TRBJ1-1
d_call: TRBD1
clone_size: -
v_call: TRBV19
cdr3_aa: CASRPDRGGNTEAFF
cdr3_nt: TGTGCCAGTAGACCTGACAGGGGGGGAAACACTGAAGCTTTCTTT

j_call: TRBJ1-3
d_call: -
clone_size: -
v_call: TRBV4-3
cdr3_aa: CASSPSGAGNTIYF
cdr3_nt: TGCGCCAGCAGCCCTTCGGGGGCTGGAAACACCATATATTTT

j_call: TRBJ2-1
d_call: TRBD2
clone_size: -
v_call: TRBV3-1/TRBV3-2
cdr3_aa: CASSLSAGGRLEQFF
cdr3_nt: TGTGCCAGCAGCCTGTCAGCGGGAGGAAGGCTTGAGCAGTTCTTC

j_call: TRBJ2-7
d_call: -
clone_size: -
v_call: TRBV7-2
cdr3_aa: CASSPRGRYEQYF
cdr3_nt: TGTGCCAGCAGCCCCCGAGGCCGATACGAGCAGTACTTC

j_call: TRBJ2-3
d_call: TRBD1
clone_size: -
v_call: TRBV28
cdr3_aa: CASDGERGRSDTQYF
cdr3_nt: TGTGCCAGTGATGGGGAGAGGGGGCGATCAGATACGCAGTATTTT

j_call: TRBJ2-5
d_call: -
clone_size: few
v_call: TRBV2
cdr3_aa: CASSSDGVETQYF
cdr3_nt: TGTGCCAGCAGTTCAGACGGGGTTGAGACCCAGTACTTC

j_call: TRBJ2-3
d_call: -
clone_size: -
v_call: TRBV10-1
cdr3_aa: CASSELNTQYF
cdr3_nt: TGCGCCAGCAGTGAGCTTAATACGCAGTATTTT

j_call: TRBJ1-3
d_call: -
clone_size: -
v_call: TRBV30
cdr3_aa: CAWSVHGGGNTIYF
cdr3_nt: TGTGCCTGGAGTGTACATGGGGGGGGAAACACCATATATTTT

j_call: TRBJ1-2
d_call: TRBD1
clone_size: -
v_call: TRBV6-5
cdr3_aa: CASTTLAGGSGYTF
cdr3_nt: TGTGCCAGCACCACTCTGGCAGGGGGAAGCGGCTACACCTTC

j_call: TRBJ1-2
d_call: -
clone_size: -
v_call: TRBV6-5
cdr3_aa: CASRYLTGGFYGYTF
cdr3_nt: TGTGCCAGCAGATATCTGACAGGCGGCTTCTATGGCTACACCTTC

j_call: TRBJ1-2
d_call: TRBD1
clone_size: -
v_call: TRBV24-1
cdr3_aa: CATSDTGQGGYYGYTF
cdr3_nt: TGTGCCACCAGTGACACCGGACAGGGTGGATACTATGGCTACACCTTC

j_call: TRBJ1-2
d_call: -
clone_size: -
v_call: TRBV11-2
cdr3_aa: CASSLGVAYGYTF
cdr3_nt: TGTGCCAGCAGCTTAGGAGTTGCCTATGGCTACACCTTC

j_call: TRBJ2-1
d_call: TRBD1
clone_size: -
v_call: TRBV4-2
cdr3_aa: CASSQDWDRVVEQFF
cdr3_nt: TGTGCCAGCAGCCAAGACTGGGACAGGGTGGTTGAGCAGTTCTTC

j_call: TRBJ2-3
d_call: -
clone_size: -
v_call: TRBV2
cdr3_aa: CASKEGAGGGQTDTQYF
cdr3_nt: TGTGCCAGCAAGGAAGGGGCAGGGGGAGGTCAAACAGATACGCAGTATTTT

j_call: TRBJ2-5
d_call: -
clone_size: -
v_call: TRBV10-1
cdr3_aa: CASSRQNEETQYF
cdr3_nt: TGCGCCAGCAGTAGACAGAACGAAGAGACCCAGTACTTC

j_call: TRBJ2-7
d_call: TRBD1
clone_size: -
v_call: TRBV27
cdr3_aa: CASSLPDRGHYEQYF
cdr3_nt: TGTGCCAGCAGTCTACCCGACAGGGGGCATTACGAGCAGTACTTC

j_call: TRBJ1-5
d_call: TRBD1
clone_size: -
v_call: TRBV6-5
cdr3_aa: CASSTLTGGDQPQHF
cdr3_nt: TGTGCCAGCAGTACCCTGACAGGGGGCGATCAGCCCCAGCATTTT

j_call: TRBJ1-1
d_call: -
clone_size: -
v_call: TRBV11-1
cdr3_aa: CASSWTVRDNTEAFF
cdr3_nt: TGTGCCAGCAGCTGGACAGTAAGAGATAACACTGAAGCTTTCTTT

j_call: TRBJ1-2
d_call: TRBD1
clone_size: once
v_call: TRBV5-1
cdr3_aa: CASSFGQGIYGYTF
cdr3_nt: TGCGCCAGCAGCTTTGGACAGGGAATATATGGCTACACCTTC

j_call: TRBJ1-5
d_call: -
clone_size: -
v_call: TRBV5-6
cdr3_aa: CASSLEGTQPQHF
cdr3_nt: TGTGCCAGCAGCTTGGAGGGGACACAGCCCCAGCATTTT

j_call: TRBJ1-1
d_call: -
clone_size: -
v_call: TRBV29-1
cdr3_aa: CSGYEGENTEAFF
cdr3_nt: TGCAGCGGGTACGAGGGGGAGAACACTGAAGCTTTCTTT

j_call: TRBJ2-7
d_call: TRBD1
clone_size: -
v_call: TRBV3-1/TRBV3-2
cdr3_aa: CASSTQGALPIGQYF
cdr3_nt: TGTGCCAGCAGCACACAGGGGGCACTCCCAATAGGGCAGTACTTC

j_call: TRBJ2-1
d_call: TRBD1
clone_size: -
v_call: TRBV28
cdr3_aa: CASSQNLGGGDEQFF
cdr3_nt: TGTGCCAGCAGCCAAAACTTAGGGGGCGGTGATGAGCAGTTCTTC

j_call: TRBJ1-2
d_call: -
clone_size: -
v_call: TRBV7-2
cdr3_aa: CASSLNGVSYGYTF
cdr3_nt: TGTGCCAGCAGCTTAAACGGAGTCTCCTATGGCTACACCTTC

j_call: TRBJ1-5
d_call: TRBD1
clone_size: -
v_call: TRBV4-1
cdr3_aa: CASSRKLGRTGNQPQHF
cdr3_nt: TGCGCCAGCAGCCGAAAACTAGGAAGGACAGGGAATCAGCCCCAGCATTTT

j_call: TRBJ1-2
d_call: TRBD1
clone_size: few
v_call: TRBV7-9
cdr3_aa: CASSPGSGGGYTF
cdr3_nt: TGTGCCAGCAGCCCAGGATCAGGGGGCGGCTACACCTTC

j_call: TRBJ2-1
d_call: TRBD2
clone_size: -
v_call: TRBV19
cdr3_aa: CASSIGTSGSNEQFF
cdr3_nt: TGTGCCAGTAGTATCGGGACTAGCGGGAGCAATGAGCAGTTCTTC

j_call: TRBJ2-3
d_call: TRBD2
clone_size: -
v_call: TRBV18
cdr3_aa: CASSPPTSEGTDTQYF
cdr3_nt: TGTGCCAGCTCACCACCGACTAGCGAGGGGACAGATACGCAGTATTTT

j_call: TRBJ2-7
d_call: TRBD1
clone_size: few
v_call: TRBV6-5
cdr3_aa: CASSPGQSYEQYF
cdr3_nt: TGTGCCAGCAGCCCGGGACAGTCCTACGAGCAGTACTTC

j_call: TRBJ1-5
d_call: -
clone_size: -
v_call: TRBV7-2
cdr3_aa: CASSRTGSGNQPQHF
cdr3_nt: TGTGCCAGCAGCCGTACAGGGTCGGGCAATCAGCCCCAGCATTTT

j_call: TRBJ1-2
d_call: TRBD1
clone_size: -
v_call: TRBV28
cdr3_aa: CASSFSGLTGGDGYTF
cdr3_nt: TGTGCCAGCAGTTTTTCGGGATTGACAGGGGGCGATGGCTACACCTTC

j_call: TRBJ2-5
d_call: -
clone_size: -
v_call: TRBV2
cdr3_aa: CASRWDTETQYF
cdr3_nt: TGTGCCAGCAGATGGGACACGGAGACCCAGTACTTC

j_call: TRBJ2-3
d_call: TRBD1
clone_size: few
v_call: TRBV18
cdr3_aa: CASSQDTGTGLYTDTQYF
cdr3_nt: TGTGCCAGCTCACAGGATACCGGGACAGGGCTATACACAGATACGCAGTATTTT